The clone carrying this T cell receptor beta chain was seen ten or more times. Its specificity is not known. These data are taken from a study of blood T cells in healthy people across ages. Study-level findings and limits: Naive T cell percentage and TCR beta diversity correlated strongly. The study could not conclusively compare naive and antigen-experienced cells, given its unsorted PBMCs.

They isolated at least 6.5 million PBMCs from each sample. Germline CDR1 LGHNA, CDR2 YSLEER. With 1 base removed from V and 4 bases from J, the gap between germline ends came to 14 bases. The CDR3 totals 15 residues. Through a sample-barcoded 5' primer and a J-beta primer mix, a second PCR was run for about 6 to 11 cycles. TCRdb re-derived calls from the 5' RACE reads in MiXCR, one entry per CDR3 protein. The sample includes about 590,000 distinct CDR3 sequences, approximately 30% of them seen just once. The chain links TRBV4-3 to TRBJ2-7; tentatively, D is TRBD1 (6 bases). The sequenced sample was blood. The clonotype originates from a woman of 80 years or more in good health. The CDR3: CASSQAQGSGYEQYF. The CDR3 DNA follows: TGCGCCAGCAGCCAAGCACAGGGATCGGGGTACGAGCAGTACTTC.